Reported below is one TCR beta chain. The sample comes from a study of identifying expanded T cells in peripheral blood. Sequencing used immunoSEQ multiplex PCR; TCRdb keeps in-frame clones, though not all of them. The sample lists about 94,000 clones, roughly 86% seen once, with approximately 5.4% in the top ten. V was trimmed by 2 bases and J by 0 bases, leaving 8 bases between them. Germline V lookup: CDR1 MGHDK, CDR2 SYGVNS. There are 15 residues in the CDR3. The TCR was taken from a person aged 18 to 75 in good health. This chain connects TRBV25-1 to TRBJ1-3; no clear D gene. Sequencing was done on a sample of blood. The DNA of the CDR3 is TGTGCCAGCAGTGAAACCGGACGCTCTGGAAACACCATATATTTT. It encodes CASSETGRSGNTIYF.